One sample yielded the 24 T cell receptor beta chains listed below, sequenced in a study of blood T cell repertoires in COVID-19. Some clones are missing from TCRdb's copy, which holds only in-frame ones; the method was immunoSEQ multiplex PCR. The table lists 360,000 or so clones, 90% of them singletons. The sample consisted of peripheral blood. These receptors were collected from a man younger than 30 with active or convalescent COVID-19.

The rearrangement joins TRBV9 to TRBJ2-2; D is ambiguous. The CDR3 totals 13 residues. Germline CDR1 SGDLS, CDR2 YYNGEE. V gave up 4 bases and J gave up 6 bases, with 10 bases separating them. Here the CDR3 DNA reads TGTGCCAGCAGCCCCGAGGCGGCCGGGGAGCTGTTTTTT. Translated: CASSPEAAGELFF.

The chain carries TRBV7-9 and TRBJ2-5; 10 nucleotides match TRBD2. Germline CDR1 reads SEHNR; CDR2 reads FQNEAQ (reference sequence). This CDR3 has 17 residues. Trimming cost V 1 base and J 2 bases; bases outside gene matches: 7. CDR3 loop: CASSLGSSGGQQETQYF. For the CDR3, the DNA is TGTGCCAGCAGCTTAGGCTCTAGCGGGGGACAACAAGAGACCCAGTACTTC.

The rearrangement joins TRBV9 to TRBJ1-1, with 7 bases matching TRBD1. The CDR3 is made up of 20 amino acids. V lost 0 bases, J lost 5 bases, and 22 bases stayed unmatched. The germline CDR1 and CDR2 sequences are SGDLS and YYNGEE. CDR3: CASSVARDPTGQGAKTEAFF. The CDR3 region has the DNA TGTGCCAGCAGCGTAGCCCGGGATCCGACAGGGCAAGGAGCGAAGACTGAAGCTTTCTTT.

A remark on this clone: Within the sample, other DNA sequences also encode this same CDR3. The chain links TRBV6-1 to TRBJ1-1; D is unresolved. This CDR3 is 13 amino acids long. The V end lost 2 bases, the J end lost 1 base, and 5 bases lay between the germline ends. Germline-derived CDR1 and CDR2 are MNHNS and SASEGT. The CDR3 loop reads CASSESGNTEAFF. The CDR3 nucleotides are TGTGCCAGCAGTGAATCCGGGAACACTGAAGCTTTCTTT.

In its sample, this clone was seen a few times. The genes are TRBV27 and TRBJ1-3, with D perhaps matching TRBD1 (6 bases). Looked up from germline, CDR1 is MNHEY and CDR2 is SMNVEV (reference sequence). CDR3 length: 15 residues. Trimming pared 4 bases from V and 0 bases from J, leaving 10 bases between. CDR3 in DNA: TGTGCCAGCAGTTCCAGGGGCGGCTCTGGAAACACCATATATTTT. Protein: CASSSRGGSGNTIYF.

The chain is built from TRBV9 and TRBJ1-2; TRBD1 matches at 7 bases. Germline CDR1 is SGDLS and CDR2 is YYNGEE. With 3 bases clipped from V and 4 bases from J, the junction kept 9 bases outside the gene matches. The CDR3 is 15 residues long. DNA of the CDR3: TGTGCCAGCAGCGAGGAGCCGGGACAGTTCTATGGCTACACCTTC. Protein: CASSEEPGQFYGYTF. The whole variable domain, remainder taken from reference TRBV9 and TRBJ1-2, is DSGVTQTPKHLITATGQRVTLRCSPRSGDLSVYWYQQSLDQGLQFLIQYYNGEERAKGNILERFSAQQFPDLHSELNLSSLELGDSALYFCASSEEPGQFYGYTFGSGTRLTVV.

V is TRBV11-2 and J is TRBJ2-1, with 7 positions matching TRBD2. CDR1 is SGHAT and CDR2 is FQNNGV in the germline V gene. CDR3 length: 14 amino acids. Trimming cost V 3 bases and J 6 bases; bases outside gene matches: 5. The CDR3 sequence is CASSLGGISNEQFF. The CDR3 DNA reads as TGTGCCAGCAGCTTGGGAGGGATTAGCAATGAGCAGTTCTTC.

The gene calls are TRBV5-6 and TRBJ2-1, with D tentatively TRBD1 (6 bases). The CDR3 consists of 17 residues. V lost 1 base, J lost 3 bases, and 17 bases lay in between. CDR1 and CDR2 from the germline V gene are SGHDT and YYEEEE. The CDR3 protein is CASSLQNRERFYNEQFF. CDR3 coding DNA: TGTGCCAGCAGCTTGCAAAACAGGGAAAGATTCTACAATGAGCAGTTCTTC.

The V call is TRBV5-1, the J call TRBJ2-3; 10 bases fit TRBD2. Germline V CDR1 and CDR2: SGHRS, YFSETQ. J gave up 3 bases and V 6 bases, and 7 bases lay outside the gene matches. This CDR3 is built from 15 residues. CDR3 in DNA: TGCGCCAGCAACTTCGGACTAGCGGAAACAGATACGCAGTATTTT. Its translation is CASNFGLAETDTQYF.

The chain employs TRBV15 and TRBJ2-7, with D maybe TRBD2 (6 bases). Trimming took 1 base from V and 6 from J, leaving 22 bases between them. Germline loops: CDR1 LNHNV, CDR2 YYDKDF (reference sequence). There are 17 residues in the CDR3. The CDR3 sequence: CATSRVIAGSGGGEQYF. CDR3 DNA sequence: TGTGCCACCAGCAGAGTAATTGCGGGTAGCGGAGGAGGCGAGCAGTACTTC.

The chain links TRBV19 to TRBJ2-7; 7 bases match TRBD2. Looked up from germline, CDR1 is LNHDA and CDR2 is SQIVND (reference sequence). This CDR3 is built from 15 residues. The J segment lost 1 base and the V segment lost 3 bases, leaving 6 bases of the junction unmatched. The CDR3 region is CASSMVGGYSYEQYF. CDR3 sequence (DNA): TGTGCCAGTAGTATGGTGGGGGGGTATTCCTACGAGCAGTACTTC.

The chain employs TRBV11-3 and TRBJ2-7; a weak D match, TRBD1 (6 bases). Trimming removed 1 base at V and 2 bases at J, with 12 bases between. The CDR3 spans 15 residues. Germline V gives CDR1 SGHNT, CDR2 YENEEA. The CDR3 bases are TGTGCCAGCAGCTTAGGGACAGTGAGAGCCTACGAGCAGTACTTC. It yields the protein CASSLGTVRAYEQYF.

The chain uses TRBV5-6 and TRBJ2-2; weak D call: TRBD2 (5 bases). CDR3 length: 15 residues. Germline CDR1 and CDR2: SGHDT and YYEEEE. Between the trimmed V and J ends, which lost 5 bases and 2 bases, there was a span of 13 bases. The CDR3 is CASRQGRENTGELFF. Written as DNA, the CDR3 is TGTGCCAGCAGACAAGGACGGGAAAACACCGGGGAGCTGTTTTTT.

The chain links TRBV20-1 to TRBJ2-2; perhaps TRBD1 as D (6 bases). Germline CDR1 reads DFQATT; CDR2 reads SNEGSKA (reference sequence). Trimming removed 3 bases at V and 2 bases at J, with 10 bases between. The CDR3 contains 14 residues. For the CDR3, the DNA is TGCAGTGCTAGTCCCAGGGGCAACACCGGGGAGCTGTTTTTT. It specifies CSASPRGNTGELFF.

V gene TRBV18 combines with J gene TRBJ1-4; D gene unclear. The CDR3 contains 14 residues. Trimming pared 8 bases from V and 0 bases from J, leaving 10 bases between. Germline-derived CDR1 and CDR2 are KGHSH and LQKENI. CDR3: CASKFTATNEKLFF. CDR3 nucleotide sequence: TGTGCCAGCAAGTTCACTGCAACTAATGAAAAACTGTTTTTT. Combining the CDR3 with reference TRBV18 and TRBJ1-4 gives the whole variable domain NAGVMQNPRHLVRRRGQEARLRCSPMKGHSHVYWYRQLPEEGLKFMVYLQKENIIDESGMPKERFSAEFPKEGPSILRIQQVVRGDSAAYFCASKFTATNEKLFFGSGTQLSVL.

This clone was detected once. The chain couples TRBV28 to TRBJ1-1, with D maybe TRBD1 (6 bases). Germline V gene lookup returns CDR1 MDHEN and CDR2 SYDVKM. This CDR3 is built from 12 residues. V lost 4 bases and J lost 3, with 6 bases in between. The CDR3 DNA sequence: TGTGCCAGCAGTTGGACAGACACTGAAGCTTTCTTT. It yields the protein CASSWTDTEAFF.

The CDR3 DNA reads as TGTGCCAGTAGTCCCGACAGGGTAAGAGATTGGTACAATGAGCAGTTCTTC. It codes for CASSPDRVRDWYNEQFF. The chain couples TRBV19 to TRBJ2-1; 7 nucleotides line up with TRBD1. Per germline, CDR1 LNHDA and CDR2 SQIVND (reference sequence). The V and J ends lost 5 bases and 4 bases, in that order; junction bases with no gene match: 14. The CDR3 is 17 residues long.

This rearrangement joins TRBV24-1 to TRBJ1-5, with a possible D match to TRBD1 (6 bases). The germline CDR1 and CDR2 sequences are KGHDR and SFDVKD. The length of the CDR3 is 14 residues. Deletions cut 6 bases from V and 2 bases from J, with 10 bases between. DNA of the CDR3: TGTGCCACCAGTACCTCAGGGGGCAATCAGCCCCAGCATTTT. It yields the protein CATSTSGGNQPQHF.

The gene calls are TRBV7-9 and TRBJ1-1, with 7 nucleotides matching TRBD1. J lost 7 bases, V lost 7 bases, and 9 bases had no gene match. The CDR3 is 13 residues long. CDR1 is SEHNR and CDR2 is FQNEAQ in the germline V gene (reference sequence). The CDR3 region is CASTPGDSLEAFF. The CDR3 region has the DNA TGTGCCAGCACCCCCGGGGACAGCCTTGAAGCTTTCTTT.

This chain links TRBV15 with TRBJ1-5, with no clear D. Deletions cut 1 base from V and 7 bases from J, with 8 bases between. This CDR3 comprises 13 residues. Germline V gene lookup returns CDR1 LNHNV and CDR2 YYDKDF (reference sequence). The CDR3 loop reads CATSRGVLQPQHF. CDR3 DNA sequence: TGTGCCACCAGCAGAGGAGTTCTACAGCCCCAGCATTTT.

This clone was observed once. The chain has TRBV4-3 and TRBJ2-1, with TRBD2 matching 8 bases. This CDR3 spans 15 amino acids. In germline, CDR1 is LGHNA, CDR2 YSLEER. The V gene end was trimmed by 2 bases and the J gene end by 9 bases; junction bases not matched to a gene: 9. Here the CDR3 reads CASSQRAGVVSEQFF. CDR3 DNA: TGCGCCAGCAGCCAACGAGCGGGGGTAGTAAGTGAGCAGTTCTTC.

The chain employs TRBV18 and TRBJ1-2; the match to TRBD1 covers 7 bases. Germline trimming cut 3 bases from V and 4 bases from J; bases unmatched to any gene: 8. Germline lookup yields CDR1 KGHSH and CDR2 LQKENI. The CDR3 runs to 15 residues. Here the CDR3 DNA reads TGTGCCAGCTCACCTCCGGACAGGCCCTCCTATGGCTACACCTTC. Amino acids: CASSPPDRPSYGYTF.

The chain combines TRBV6-5 with TRBJ1-3; D ambiguous. Germline V CDR1 and CDR2: MNHEY, SVGAGI. V lost 7 bases and J 5 bases, leaving 6 bases between the germline ends. This CDR3 is built from 11 residues. CDR3 sequence: CASTLRNTIYF. The DNA of the CDR3 is TGTGCCAGCACCCTACGAAACACCATATATTTT.

This clone appeared a single time. This chain links TRBV2 with TRBJ1-2; tentatively, D is TRBD1 (5 bases). The CDR3 length is 12 residues. Germline V gene data show CDR1 as SNHLY and CDR2 as FYNNEI. V lost 5 bases to trimming and J lost 7 bases, with 11 bases between them. The CDR3: CASSPRVFGYTF. CDR3 coding DNA: TGTGCCAGCAGTCCCAGGGTATTTGGCTACACCTTC.